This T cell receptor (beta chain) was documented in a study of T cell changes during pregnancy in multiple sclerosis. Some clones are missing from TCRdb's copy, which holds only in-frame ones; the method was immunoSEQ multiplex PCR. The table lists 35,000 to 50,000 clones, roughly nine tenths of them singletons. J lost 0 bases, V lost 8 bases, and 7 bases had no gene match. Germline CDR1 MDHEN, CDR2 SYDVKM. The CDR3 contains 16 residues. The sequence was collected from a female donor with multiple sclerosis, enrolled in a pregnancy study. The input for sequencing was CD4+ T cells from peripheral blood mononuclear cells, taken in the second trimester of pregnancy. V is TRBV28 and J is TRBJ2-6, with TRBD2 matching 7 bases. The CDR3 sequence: CASWEGKDSGANVLTF. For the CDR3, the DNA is TGTGCCAGCTGGGAGGGCAAAGACTCTGGGGCCAACGTCCTGACTTTC.